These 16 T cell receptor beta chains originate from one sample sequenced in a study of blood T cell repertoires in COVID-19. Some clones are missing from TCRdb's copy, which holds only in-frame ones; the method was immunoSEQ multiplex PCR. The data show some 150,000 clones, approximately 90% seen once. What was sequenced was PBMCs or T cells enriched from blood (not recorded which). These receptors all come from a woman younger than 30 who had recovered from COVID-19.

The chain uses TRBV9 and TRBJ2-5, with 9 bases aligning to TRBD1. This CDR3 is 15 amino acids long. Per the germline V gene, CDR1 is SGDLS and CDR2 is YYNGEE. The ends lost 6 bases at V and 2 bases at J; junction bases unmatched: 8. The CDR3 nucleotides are TGTGCCAGCAACCGGGGACAGGGTGGGCAAGAGACCCAGTACTTC. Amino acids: CASNRGQGGQETQYF.

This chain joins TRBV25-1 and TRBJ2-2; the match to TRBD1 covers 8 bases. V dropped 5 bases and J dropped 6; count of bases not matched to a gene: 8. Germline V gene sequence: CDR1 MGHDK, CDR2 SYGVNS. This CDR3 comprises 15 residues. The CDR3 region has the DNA TGTGCCAGCAGTAACGCGGACAGGGATTCCGGGGAGCTGTTTTTT. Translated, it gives CASSNADRDSGELFF.

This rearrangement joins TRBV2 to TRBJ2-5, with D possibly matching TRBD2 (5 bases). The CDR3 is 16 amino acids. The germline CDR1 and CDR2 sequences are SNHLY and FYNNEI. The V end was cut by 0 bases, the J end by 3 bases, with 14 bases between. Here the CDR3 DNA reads TGTGCCAGCAGTGAAGCCCTAACGGGGATCGAAGAGACCCAGTACTTC. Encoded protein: CASSEALTGIEETQYF.

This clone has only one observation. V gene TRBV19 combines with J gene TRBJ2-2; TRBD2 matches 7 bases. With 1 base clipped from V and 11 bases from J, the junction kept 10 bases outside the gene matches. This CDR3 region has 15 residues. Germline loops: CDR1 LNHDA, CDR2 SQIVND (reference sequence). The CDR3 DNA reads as TGTGCCAGTAGTATAGCAGGACTAGTTATCCCAGAGCTGTTTTTT. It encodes CASSIAGLVIPELFF.

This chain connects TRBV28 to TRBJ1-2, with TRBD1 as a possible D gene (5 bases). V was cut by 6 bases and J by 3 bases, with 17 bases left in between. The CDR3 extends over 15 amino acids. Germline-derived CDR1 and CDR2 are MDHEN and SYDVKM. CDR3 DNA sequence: TGTGCCAGCAGCTTCCCTGAACAGGCTTACTATGGCTACACCTTC. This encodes CASSFPEQAYYGYTF.

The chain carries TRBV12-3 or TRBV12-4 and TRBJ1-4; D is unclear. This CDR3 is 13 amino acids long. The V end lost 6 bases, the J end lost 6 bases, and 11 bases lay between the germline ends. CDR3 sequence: CASSTGADEKLFF. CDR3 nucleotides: TGTGCCAGCAGCACCGGAGCAGATGAAAAACTGTTTTTT.

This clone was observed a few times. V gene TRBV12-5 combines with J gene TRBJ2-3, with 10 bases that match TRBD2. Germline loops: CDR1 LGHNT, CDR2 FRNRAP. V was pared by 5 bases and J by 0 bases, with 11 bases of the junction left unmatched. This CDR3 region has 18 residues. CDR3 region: CASGRPILAGGSTDTQYF. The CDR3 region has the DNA TGTGCTAGTGGTCGCCCGATCTTAGCGGGAGGAAGCACAGATACGCAGTATTTT.

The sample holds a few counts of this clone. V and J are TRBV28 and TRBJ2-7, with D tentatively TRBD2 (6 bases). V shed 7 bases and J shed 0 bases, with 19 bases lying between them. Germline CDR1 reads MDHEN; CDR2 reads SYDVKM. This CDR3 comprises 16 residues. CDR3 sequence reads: CASTPNRGRRSYEQYF. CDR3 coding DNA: TGTGCCAGCACCCCCAATCGGGGGAGGCGCTCCTACGAGCAGTACTTC.

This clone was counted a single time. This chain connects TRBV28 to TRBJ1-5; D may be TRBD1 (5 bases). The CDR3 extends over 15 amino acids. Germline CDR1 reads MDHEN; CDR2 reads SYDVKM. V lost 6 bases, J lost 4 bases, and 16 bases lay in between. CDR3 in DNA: TGTGCCAGCAGCCGCAAGGGACTGAAAAATCAGCCCCAGCATTTT. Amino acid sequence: CASSRKGLKNQPQHF.

The DNA for the CDR3 is TGTGCCAGCAGCGTAGGGGCAGGGGAAGGATACGAGCAGTACTTC. This encodes CASSVGAGEGYEQYF. The rearrangement uses TRBV9 and TRBJ2-7; the D gene is possibly TRBD1 (6 bases). The CDR3 has 15 amino acids. Germline V gives CDR1 SGDLS, CDR2 YYNGEE. Trimming left V 0 bases short and J 4 bases short, with 14 bases between.

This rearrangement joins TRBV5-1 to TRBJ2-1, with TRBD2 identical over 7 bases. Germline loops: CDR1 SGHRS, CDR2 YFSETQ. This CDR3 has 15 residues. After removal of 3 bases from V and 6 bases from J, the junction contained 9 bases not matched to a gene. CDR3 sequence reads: CASSSTQAGLNEQFF. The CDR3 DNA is TGCGCCAGCAGCTCCACCCAAGCGGGACTCAATGAGCAGTTCTTC.

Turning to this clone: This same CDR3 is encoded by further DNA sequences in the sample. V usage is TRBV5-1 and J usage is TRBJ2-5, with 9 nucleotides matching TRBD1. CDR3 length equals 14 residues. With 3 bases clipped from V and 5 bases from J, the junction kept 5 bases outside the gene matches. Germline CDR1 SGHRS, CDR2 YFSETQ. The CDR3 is CASSSGQGQETQYF. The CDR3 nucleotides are TGCGCCAGCAGCTCGGGACAGGGACAGGAGACCCAGTACTTC.

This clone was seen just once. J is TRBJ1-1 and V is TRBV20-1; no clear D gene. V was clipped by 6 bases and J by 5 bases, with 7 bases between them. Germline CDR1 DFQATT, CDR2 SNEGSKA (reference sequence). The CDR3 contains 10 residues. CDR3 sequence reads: CSAQVTEAFF. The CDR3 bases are TGCAGTGCCCAGGTGACTGAAGCTTTCTTT.

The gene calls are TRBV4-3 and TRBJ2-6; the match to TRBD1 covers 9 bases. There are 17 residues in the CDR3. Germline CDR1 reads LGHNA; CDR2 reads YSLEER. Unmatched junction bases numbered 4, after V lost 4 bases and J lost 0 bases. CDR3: CASSPGQGFSGANVLTF. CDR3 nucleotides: TGCGCCAGCAGCCCGGGACAGGGTTTCTCTGGGGCCAACGTCCTGACTTTC.

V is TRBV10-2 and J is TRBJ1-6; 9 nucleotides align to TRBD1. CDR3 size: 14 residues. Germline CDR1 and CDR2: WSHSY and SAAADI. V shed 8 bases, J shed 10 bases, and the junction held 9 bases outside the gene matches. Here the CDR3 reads CASSPGQGGSPLHF. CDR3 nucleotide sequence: TGCGCCAGCTCCCCGGGACAGGGAGGGTCACCCCTCCACTTT.

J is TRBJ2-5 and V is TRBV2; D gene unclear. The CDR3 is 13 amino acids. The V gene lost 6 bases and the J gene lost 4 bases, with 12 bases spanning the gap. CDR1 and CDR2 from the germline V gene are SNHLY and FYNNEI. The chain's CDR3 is CASSAEEIETQYF. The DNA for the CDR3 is TGTGCCAGCAGCGCGGAAGAAATAGAGACCCAGTACTTC.